This TCR beta chain was observed in a study of early stage breast cancer tumors. Clones were read by immunoSEQ multiplex PCR, and TCRdb kept only the in-frame ones, dropping some. The table lists 1,900 or so clones, roughly 69% of them singletons. This CDR3 has 16 amino acids. V was trimmed by 8 bases and J by 2 bases, leaving 17 bases between them. CDR1 is SGHRS and CDR2 is YFSETQ in the germline V gene. Sequenced: normal breast tissue next to the tumor. This clonotype originated in a person aged 40 to 49 with breast cancer. The J gene is TRBJ2-6, the V gene TRBV5-1; D uncertain. DNA for the CDR3: TGCGCCAGGAGTCACGCCCTTAACCCTGGGGCCAACGTCCTGACTTTC. It translates to CARSHALNPGANVLTF.